Listed below are T cell receptor beta chains from one sample, sequenced in a study of liver allograft versus peripheral blood T cells. MiXCR, applied by TCRdb to the reads, yields one record per CDR3 protein. The profile shows fewer than 15,000 distinct CDR3 sequences, 15% to 20% of them singletons. All receptors come from a human patient who had a liver transplant. Some T cells may trace back to the graft donor. Both conserved end residues are part of each CDR3. Fields, in order: J gene, clone size, D gene, V gene, CDR3 protein, CDR3 DNA. A D gene is named only where the DNA matches it firmly. A clone size is listed for some rows: how often the clone was seen (once, few, many), or a class if it is expanded.

>TRBJ2-7|NA|NA|TRBV10-3
CAISMGMGERVHEQYF
TGTGCCATCAGTATGGGCATGGGGGAGCGGGTCCACGAGCAGTACTTC
>TRBJ1-6|NA|NA|TRBV12-3/TRBV12-4
CASSPGGNSPLHF
TGTGCCAGCAGCCCAGGTGGTAATTCACCCCTCCACTTT
>TRBJ2-7|NA|TRBD2|TRBV7-9
CASSPTSGGPRDEQYF
TGTGCCAGCAGCCCTACTAGCGGGGGGCCCCGGGACGAGCAGTACTTC
>TRBJ2-5|few|NA|TRBV11-1
CASSFDIGTQYF
TGTGCCAGCAGCTTCGACATAGGGACCCAGTACTTC
>TRBJ2-2|few|NA|TRBV19
CASTPRAGGHTGELFF
TGTGCCAGTACCCCCCGGGCAGGGGGGCACACCGGGGAGCTGTTTTTT
>TRBJ1-6|medium-sized|TRBD1|TRBV19
CASSSGTDNSPLHF
TGTGCCAGTAGTAGCGGGACAGATAATTCACCCCTCCACTTT
>TRBJ1-2|medium-sized|NA|TRBV6-1
CASTNPTVNYGYTF
TGTGCCAGCACCAATCCGACAGTGAACTATGGCTACACCTTC
>TRBJ2-5|few|TRBD1|TRBV20-1
CSARDSRDRGHRETQYF
TGCAGTGCTAGAGATTCCCGGGACAGGGGGCATCGGGAGACCCAGTACTTC
>TRBJ1-6|NA|TRBD1|TRBV12-3/TRBV12-4
CASSPQGRHSPLHF
TGTGCCAGCAGTCCACAGGGGCGGCATTCACCCCTCCACTTT
>TRBJ2-3|many|TRBD2|TRBV19
CASSETSVSTDTQYF
TGTGCCAGTAGCGAGACTAGCGTCTCCACAGATACGCAGTATTTT
>TRBJ1-2|many|NA|TRBV29-1
CSVGGYTF
TGCAGCGTTGGAGGCTACACCTTC
>TRBJ2-1|NA|TRBD1|TRBV12-3/TRBV12-4
CASSFTGGLGYNEQFF
TGTGCCAGCAGTTTCACAGGGGGCCTGGGGTACAATGAGCAGTTCTTC
>TRBJ2-3|NA|NA|TRBV6-5
CASSWRGLGTDTQYF
TGTGCCAGCAGTTGGAGGGGGCTGGGCACAGATACGCAGTATTTT
>TRBJ1-4|NA|NA|TRBV9
CASSVDTGFPTLFF
TGTGCCAGCAGCGTGGATACAGGGTTTCCAACACTGTTTTTT
>TRBJ1-4|NA|NA|TRBV20-1
CSVGIHNEKLFF
TGCAGTGTCGGGATACATAATGAAAAACTGTTTTTT
>TRBJ1-2|medium-sized|NA|TRBV24-1
CATSGKGGFGYTF
TGTGCCACCAGTGGAAAGGGGGGGTTCGGCTACACCTTC
>TRBJ2-1|NA|NA|TRBV7-2
CASSPVRYQRRNEQFF
TGTGCCAGCAGCCCAGTCCGGTACCAACGGAGGAATGAGCAGTTCTTC
>TRBJ2-2|many|NA|TRBV28
CATTPSLPGELFF
TGTGCCACGACCCCCTCGTTACCCGGGGAGCTGTTTTTT
>TRBJ1-5|few|NA|TRBV7-2
CASSLVAGQPQHF
TGTGCCAGCAGCTTAGTTGCAGGACAGCCCCAGCATTTT
>TRBJ1-4|many|NA|TRBV19
CASKDRPTNEKLFF
TGTGCCAGTAAGGACAGACCAACTAATGAAAAACTGTTTTTT
>TRBJ1-3|few|NA|TRBV30
CAWITGNTIYF
TGTGCCTGGATCACCGGAAACACCATATATTTT
>TRBJ1-4|few|TRBD1|TRBV20-1
CSAPPRTGGNEKLFF
TGCAGTGCCCCCCCTCGGACAGGGGGTAATGAAAAACTGTTTTTT
>TRBJ2-2|few|TRBD2|TRBV20-1
CSARLAGGLDTGELFF
TGCAGTGCTAGACTAGCGGGAGGGCTCGACACCGGGGAGCTGTTTTTT
>TRBJ1-5|many|NA|TRBV24-1
CATSDPGQNQPQHF
TGTGCCACCAGTGATCCCGGACAGAATCAGCCCCAGCATTTT
>TRBJ2-1|medium-sized|NA|TRBV15
CATSGYGTDPYNEQFF
TGTGCCACCAGCGGTTACGGGACCGACCCCTACAATGAGCAGTTCTTC
>TRBJ2-3|medium-sized|NA|TRBV18
CASSPLTGGASGQTQYF
TGTGCCAGCTCACCTCTCACTGGAGGGGCCTCCGGTCAAACGCAGTATTTT
>TRBJ2-7|NA|TRBD1|TRBV7-2
CASSSGQDLYEQYF
TGTGCCAGCAGCTCGGGACAGGATTTGTACGAGCAGTACTTC
>TRBJ2-5|NA|TRBD1|TRBV6-2/TRBV6-3
CASSPGQGFQETQYF
TGTGCCAGCAGCCCGGGACAGGGTTTCCAAGAGACCCAGTACTTC
>TRBJ2-1|NA|TRBD2|TRBV20-1
CSARGGSSYNEQFF
TGCAGTGCTAGAGGCGGGAGCTCCTACAATGAGCAGTTCTTC
>TRBJ1-2|medium-sized|NA|TRBV29-1
CSVVTGPYGYTF
TGCAGCGTTGTAACAGGGCCCTATGGCTACACCTTC
>TRBJ1-6|few|NA|TRBV5-4
CASSADNSPLHF
TGTGCCAGCAGCGCTGATAATTCACCCCTCCACTTT
>TRBJ1-5|few|NA|TRBV20-1
CSAKWLSDQPQHF
TGCAGTGCTAAATGGCTCTCTGATCAGCCCCAGCATTTT
>TRBJ2-3|NA|NA|TRBV12-3/TRBV12-4
CASSLLQVPDTQYF
TGTGCCAGCAGTTTACTCCAGGTGCCAGATACGCAGTATTTT
>TRBJ2-1|NA|TRBD2|TRBV12-3/TRBV12-4
CASSLAGPAGGNEQFF
TGTGCCAGCAGTTTAGCCGGGCCAGCGGGGGGCAATGAGCAGTTCTTC
>TRBJ2-3|NA|TRBD2|TRBV20-1
CSARSSGPQGYF
TGCAGTGCTAGGTCTAGCGGGCCTCAGGGGTATTTT
>TRBJ2-1|many|NA|TRBV5-4
CASSLGEIMNNEQFF
TGTGCCAGCAGCTTAGGAGAGATAATGAACAATGAGCAGTTCTTC
>TRBJ2-7|many|TRBD1|TRBV19
CASSPGQGNSYEQYF
TGTGCCAGTAGTCCCGGACAGGGCAACTCCTACGAGCAGTACTTC
>TRBJ1-4|few|NA|TRBV14
CASSQFTTNEKLFF
TGTGCCAGCAGCCAATTCACAACTAATGAAAAACTGTTTTTT
>TRBJ1-3|NA|NA|TRBV20-1
CSARVTSGNTIYF
TGCAGTGCTAGGGTAACCTCTGGAAACACCATATATTTT
>TRBJ2-3|NA|NA|TRBV7-2
CASSLDQGTDTQYF
TGTGCCAGCAGCTTAGATCAGGGGACAGATACGCAGTATTTT
>TRBJ1-1|NA|NA|TRBV14
CASSGSSHTEAFF
TGTGCCAGCAGTGGGAGTTCGCACACTGAAGCTTTCTTT
>TRBJ2-5|medium-sized|TRBD1|TRBV6-2/TRBV6-3
CASSYGTGQETQYF
TGTGCCAGCAGTTACGGGACAGGCCAAGAGACCCAGTACTTC
>TRBJ2-3|many|TRBD2|TRBV28
CASSLDLAGGTDTQYF
TGTGCCAGCAGTTTAGATCTAGCGGGAGGGACAGATACGCAGTATTTT
>TRBJ2-7|NA|NA|TRBV18
CASKQGLSYEQYF
TGTGCCAGCAAACAGGGATTGTCCTACGAGCAGTACTTC
>TRBJ1-1|NA|TRBD1|TRBV7-3
CASSLSLRGTTFF
TGTGCCAGCAGCTTAAGTCTCAGGGGGACAACTTTCTTT
>TRBJ2-7|medium-sized|TRBD2|TRBV7-2
CASSRPTSGRYEQYF
TGTGCCAGCAGTCGACCGACTAGCGGGAGATACGAGCAGTACTTC
>TRBJ1-6|many|NA|TRBV20-1
CSAIEGADNSPLHF
TGCAGTGCTATCGAGGGAGCGGATAATTCACCCCTCCACTTT
>TRBJ1-4|NA|NA|TRBV7-9
CASTRGESEKLFF
TGTGCCAGCACCCGGGGTGAAAGTGAAAAACTGTTTTTT
>TRBJ2-2|many|NA|TRBV19
CASSMDYANTGELFF
TGTGCCAGTAGTATGGACTACGCGAACACCGGGGAGCTGTTTTTT
>TRBJ2-7|few|TRBD1|TRBV20-1
CSVAGQGRNEQYF
TGCAGTGTCGCCGGACAGGGTCGCAACGAGCAGTACTTC
>TRBJ2-1|many|TRBD2|TRBV7-2
CASSPGGGSEQFF
TGTGCCAGCAGCCCGGGGGGAGGGAGTGAGCAGTTCTTC
>TRBJ2-2|medium-sized|NA|TRBV6-2/TRBV6-3
CASSYSSYRLNTGELFF
TGTGCCAGCAGTTACTCGAGTTACAGGCTGAACACCGGGGAGCTGTTTTTT
>TRBJ2-7|NA|NA|TRBV20-1
CSARDLRAGEQYF
TGCAGTGCTAGAGATCTTAGAGCTGGCGAGCAGTACTTC
>TRBJ1-4|many|NA|TRBV6-1
CASSPRDTKEEKLFF
TGTGCCAGCAGCCCCCGGGACACTAAGGAGGAAAAACTGTTTTTT
>TRBJ1-2|many|NA|TRBV7-9
CASSPDFLGYYGYTF
TGTGCCAGCAGCCCGGATTTTTTGGGTTACTATGGCTACACCTTC